These 2 T cell receptor beta chains originate from one sample sequenced in a study of technical replicates of blood from a handful of donors. TCRdb's copy holds only in-frame clones and misses some; the assay was immunoSEQ multiplex PCR. The table includes about 16,000 clones, about 89% detected once. Material for sequencing was PBMCs. The origin of the receptors is a human donor in good health.

The chain couples TRBV15 to TRBJ2-3, with D possibly TRBD2 on 6 matching bases. V lost 0 bases and J 4 bases, leaving 11 bases between the germline ends. Germline V gene lookup returns CDR1 LNHNV and CDR2 YYDKDF (reference sequence). This CDR3 contains 15 residues. Written as DNA, the CDR3 is TGTGCCACCAGCAGAGATCGGGGGAGTCCAGATACGCAGTATTTT. Translated: CATSRDRGSPDTQYF.

This chain's CDR3 is CASSELRGAGTRMRDTQYF. DNA for the CDR3: TGTGCCAGCAGTGAGCTCCGGGGCGCAGGGACTAGGATGAGGGATACGCAGTATTTT. The gene calls are TRBV2 and TRBJ2-3; 8 bases line up with TRBD2. The CDR3 runs to 19 residues. The germline V gene encodes CDR1 SNHLY and CDR2 FYNNEI. J gave up 6 bases and V 3 bases, and 20 bases lay outside the gene matches.